This T cell receptor (beta chain) originates from a study of blood T cell repertoires in COVID-19. Participants were aged about 18 to 90 years, lived in over 20 US areas, and enrolled virtually. Each participant's cohort was designated according to participant-reported clinical history. Before being deemed recovered, Cohort 3 donors had two negative PCRs, clearance, or symptom resolution. TCRdb keeps only in-frame clones here, not all; method: immunoSEQ multiplex PCR. The table shows roughly 200,000 clones, with 80% to 90% occurring only once. The sequenced material came from PBMCs or T cells enriched from blood (not recorded which). This TCR derives from a man aged 30 to 39 who had recovered from COVID-19.

The CDR3: CASSLARGNTGELFF. The CDR3 coding sequence is TGTGCCAGCAGCTTAGCCAGGGGGAACACCGGGGAGCTGTTTTTT. The chain joins TRBV7-2 to TRBJ2-2, with a weak D call TRBD1 (6 bases). Germline CDR1 SGHTA, CDR2 FQGNSA. Trimming left V 0 bases short and J 1 base short, with 6 bases between. The length of the CDR3 is 15 residues.